This T cell receptor beta chain was profiled in a study of blood T cell repertoires in COVID-19. Study details: Samples came from the United States, Italy and Spain, spanning acute and convalescent COVID-19.

TCRdb's copy holds only in-frame clones and misses some; the assay was immunoSEQ multiplex PCR. Altogether about 33,000 clones are present, approximately 89% being singletons, with the ten largest covering less than 9.5%. This clone was counted once. This clonotype was sampled from a human donor in a cohort sampled during active COVID-19. Source material: peripheral blood.

The CDR3 DNA reads TGTGCCAGCAGCTTAGGGGGGGAAGATACGCAGTATTTT. It encodes CASSLGGEDTQYF. The rearrangement links TRBV7-2 to TRBJ2-3; possible D gene TRBD2, 6 bases. The CDR3 loop spans 13 amino acids. Germline CDR1 reads SGHTA; CDR2 reads FQGNSA. V lost 1 base to trimming and J lost 5 bases, with 7 bases between them.